What follows are 26 T cell receptor beta chains derived from one specimen sequenced in a study of human T cells and chemical hapten exposure. Time point specified: patch test 2, 6 weeks after DPC sensitization. Indicated treatment: therapeutic diphenylcyclopropenone sensitization with weekly scalp DPC. Each CDR3 protein is one row after TCRdb ran MiXCR on the RACE reads. Here the sample spans 42,000 or so distinct CDR3 sequences, around 9.3% being singletons. Specimen: whole blood, collected in connection with sensitization to the hapten diphenylcyclopropenone (DPC). The receptors derive from a woman between 40 and 55 years old with alopecia areata. Some clones in this sample may be carry-over from other donors' samples.

J is TRBJ2-2 and V is TRBV4-1; D perhaps matches TRBD2 (6 bases). Trimming removed 4 bases from V and 5 bases from J, with 14 bases in between. The germline CDR1 and CDR2 sequences are MGHRA and YSYEKL. The CDR3 length is 15 residues. The CDR3 loop reads CASSPGLLLTGELFF. The CDR3 coding sequence is TGCGCCAGCAGCCCGGGACTCCTATTAACCGGGGAGCTGTTTTTT.

This clonotype was seen repeatedly, ten times or more. The rearrangement joins TRBV29-1 to TRBJ2-4, with TRBD2 matching over 8 bases. V dropped 5 bases and J dropped 1; count of bases not matched to a gene: 1. Per the germline V gene, CDR1 is SQVTM and CDR2 is ANQGSEA. The length of the CDR3 is 13 residues. The DNA for the CDR3 is TGCAGCGTTCGACTAGCGGCCAAAAACATTCAGTACTTC. Its translation: CSVRLAAKNIQYF.

This clonotype was observed at least ten times. The chain employs TRBV6-1 and TRBJ2-7, with 8 bases matching TRBD2. This CDR3 is 15 amino acids long. V trimming: 6 bases; J trimming: 0 bases; junction bases outside the gene matches: 7. Germline CDR1 is MNHNS and CDR2 is SASEGT. The CDR3 DNA is TGTGCCAGCAGCGAGACGGGGGGGAGCTCCTACGAGCAGTACTTC. Translating it yields CASSETGGSSYEQYF.

In its sample, this clonotype was seen many times. The chain employs TRBV14 and TRBJ1-2; 9 bases are a match to TRBD1. V shed 3 bases and J 10 bases; nucleotides not matched to a gene: 6. The CDR3 extends over 13 amino acids. In germline, CDR1 is SGHDN, CDR2 FVKESK. The CDR3 loop is CASSQARDRAYTF. DNA for the CDR3: TGTGCCAGCAGCCAGGCTCGGGACAGGGCCTACACCTTC.

V is TRBV20-1 and J is TRBJ1-2; TRBD1 is a possible D gene (6 bases). V was pared by 0 bases and J by 2 bases, with 13 bases between. The CDR3 covers 15 residues. Germline V lookup: CDR1 DFQATT, CDR2 SNEGSKA (reference sequence). The CDR3 spells CSARDPGRGNYGYTF. As DNA, the CDR3 is TGCAGTGCTAGAGATCCAGGGAGGGGGAACTATGGCTACACCTTC.

This clonotype occurred a few times. The chain has TRBV9 and TRBJ2-7; 10 positions agree with TRBD1. CDR3 size: 15 residues. Unmatched junction bases numbered 4, after V lost 1 base and J lost 3 bases. The germline gives CDR1 SGDLS, CDR2 YYNGEE. In DNA, the CDR3 is TGTGCCAGCAGCGTAAGTGGACAGGGGGTCTACGAGCAGTACTTC. This encodes CASSVSGQGVYEQYF.

The genes are TRBV30 and TRBJ2-5, with D unresolved. Trimming took off 4 bases at V and 2 bases at J, with 14 bases between the two ends. Germline lookup yields CDR1 GTSNPN and CDR2 SVGIG (reference sequence). The CDR3 runs to 14 residues. CDR3 nucleotides: TGTGCCTGGAATCGAAAAGGGTCACAAGAGACCCAGTACTTC. This encodes CAWNRKGSQETQYF.

This clonotype has ten or more counts. The chain has TRBV5-1 and TRBJ2-1, with 9 bases lining up with TRBD2. The V segment lost 1 base and the J segment 9 bases; nucleotides outside the gene matches: 8. The V gene's germline CDR1 is SGHRS and CDR2 YFSETQ. The CDR3 is 15 amino acids. The CDR3 DNA reads TGCGCCAGCAGCTTGTCGGCGGGGGGGCCGGTTGAGCAGTTCTTC. It translates to CASSLSAGGPVEQFF.

This rearrangement joins TRBV6-6 to TRBJ1-3; the D gene is possibly TRBD1 (6 bases). With 5 bases removed from V and 0 bases from J, the gap between germline ends came to 11 bases. CDR3 length: 15 residues. CDR1 is MNHNY, CDR2 SVGAGI, per germline (reference sequence). CDR3 in DNA: TGTGCCAGCAGTCCGGGGGCCTACTCTGGAAACACCATATATTTT. As protein: CASSPGAYSGNTIYF.

This clonotype was found many times. The genes are TRBV20-1 and TRBJ2-1; weak D call: TRBD1 (6 bases). This CDR3 is built from 17 residues. V was shortened by 0 bases and J by 0 bases, with 15 bases between the two germline ends. The V gene's germline CDR1 is DFQATT and CDR2 SNEGSKA (reference sequence). CDR3 sequence: CSARDPLQGSSYNEQFF. CDR3 DNA sequence: TGCAGTGCTAGAGACCCCCTACAGGGAAGCTCCTACAATGAGCAGTTCTTC.

This clonotype was seen repeatedly, ten times or more. This chain connects TRBV25-1 to TRBJ2-1, with 10 bases matching TRBD1. CDR3 length: 16 amino acids. The J segment lost 6 bases and the V segment lost 1 base, leaving 6 bases of the junction unmatched. The V gene's germline CDR1 is MGHDK and CDR2 SYGVNS. CDR3 loop: CASSESGTGVVNEQFF. The CDR3 DNA reads TGTGCCAGCAGTGAATCCGGGACAGGGGTCGTCAATGAGCAGTTCTTC.

This clonotype came up many times. The chain uses TRBV5-4 and TRBJ1-5; D is unclear. The V end was cut by 0 bases, the J end by 0 bases, with 7 bases between. This CDR3 is 15 amino acids long. Germline V gives CDR1 SGHNT, CDR2 YYREEE (reference sequence). The CDR3 sequence is CASSLDTDSNQPQHF. CDR3 coding DNA: TGTGCCAGCAGCTTGGATACAGATAGCAATCAGCCCCAGCATTTT.

This clonotype was found a few times. The chain recombines TRBV28 with TRBJ1-2, with 8 bases aligning to TRBD1. The germline V gene encodes CDR1 MDHEN and CDR2 SYDVKM. The CDR3 loop spans 15 amino acids. Trimming cost V 4 bases and J 6 bases; bases outside gene matches: 10. The chain's CDR3 is CASSYPLGQGNGYTF. CDR3 bases: TGTGCCAGCAGTTACCCCCTTGGACAGGGTAATGGCTACACCTTC.

This clonotype was detected ten times or more. This chain connects TRBV12-3 or TRBV12-4 to TRBJ1-5; TRBD1 agrees at 7 bases. After removal of 7 bases from V and 3 bases from J, the junction contained 6 bases not matched to a gene. The CDR3 sequence is 14 residues long. The CDR3 DNA reads TGTGCCAGCACCTTGGGACAGATCAATCAGCCCCAGCATTTT. This sequence encodes CASTLGQINQPQHF.

This clonotype has a count of ten or more. The chain joins TRBV2 to TRBJ2-1; D uncertain. Germline lookup yields CDR1 SNHLY and CDR2 FYNNEI. The CDR3 is 13 residues long. Trimming took 0 bases from V and 7 from J, leaving 7 bases between them. The CDR3 bases are TGTGCCAGCAGTGAAGCGGTAGGGAATGAGCAGTTCTTC. It yields the protein CASSEAVGNEQFF.

The chain couples TRBV29-1 to TRBJ2-3; D unclear. This CDR3 has 11 amino acids. The ends were cut back, 6 bases at V and 4 bases at J, with 8 bases in the middle. Germline V CDR1 and CDR2: SQVTM, ANQGSEA. The CDR3, as DNA: TGCAGCGTCGTTCGATCAGATACGCAGTATTTT. Protein product: CSVVRSDTQYF.

This clonotype was detected many times. This rearrangement joins TRBV27 to TRBJ2-7; 9 positions match TRBD1. After removal of 6 bases from V and 7 bases from J, the junction contained 10 bases not matched to a gene. Looked up from germline, CDR1 is MNHEY and CDR2 is SMNVEV (reference sequence). This CDR3 comprises 14 residues. For the CDR3, the DNA is TGTGCCAGCAGGGCTACAGGGGGCGCGGGGGAGCAGTACTTC. This codes for CASRATGGAGEQYF.

This clonotype was seen at least ten times. The chain recombines TRBV6-5 with TRBJ2-1; TRBD1 aligns across 7 bases. J was trimmed by 7 bases and V by 4 bases; bases with no gene match: 10. The V gene's germline CDR1 is MNHEY and CDR2 SVGAGI. The length of the CDR3 is 15 residues. As DNA, the CDR3 is TGTGCCAGCAGTTCCCAGGGGACAGCCGTAAATGAGCAGTTCTTC. This sequence encodes CASSSQGTAVNEQFF.

This clonotype was seen many times. This chain links TRBV7-2 with TRBJ2-1; 8 positions agree with TRBD2. Trimming removed 5 bases from V and 3 bases from J; junction bases left unmatched: 6. The germline V gene has CDR1 SGHTA and CDR2 FQGNSA. The CDR3 covers 15 residues. As DNA, the CDR3 is TGTGCCAGCAGCCGAAGCGGGGGTCGCTACAATGAGCAGTTCTTC. Protein sequence: CASSRSGGRYNEQFF.

This clonotype was seen at least ten times. The CDR3 DNA reads TGTGCCAGCACCACCCCATCAGGGAGTACGCAGTATTTT. Translated: CASTTPSGSTQYF. The chain links TRBV12-3 or TRBV12-4 to TRBJ2-3; the D call may be TRBD1 or TRBD2 (5 bases each). The CDR3 covers 13 residues. V was cut by 7 bases and J by 8 bases, with 16 bases left in between.

In its sample, this clonotype was seen many times. The rearrangement joins TRBV2 to TRBJ2-5; D perhaps matches TRBD2 (5 bases). The CDR3 totals 15 residues. V shed 6 bases and J shed 2 bases, with 16 bases lying between them. Germline-derived CDR1 and CDR2 are SNHLY and FYNNEI. CDR3 protein: CASSRGLYTQETQYF. The DNA for the CDR3 is TGTGCCAGCAGCCGCGGACTGTACACTCAAGAGACCCAGTACTTC.

This clonotype was seen ten or more times. This chain links TRBV3-1 with TRBJ1-4, with TRBD1 matching 7 bases. The CDR3 extends over 14 amino acids. With 6 bases clipped from V and 5 bases from J, the junction kept 6 bases outside the gene matches. From germline, CDR1 is LGHDT and CDR2 YNNKEL (reference sequence). CDR3: CASRKTGRNEKLFF. As DNA, the CDR3 is TGTGCCAGCAGGAAGACAGGGAGAAATGAAAAACTGTTTTTT.

This clonotype was seen at least ten times. The chain carries TRBV20-1 and TRBJ2-1; no definite D call. This CDR3 spans 10 amino acids. V was shortened by 4 bases and J by 14 bases, with 12 bases between the two germline ends. The germline CDR1 and CDR2 sequences are DFQATT and SNEGSKA (reference sequence). The CDR3 DNA follows: TGCAGTGCTATCTCGGGTATGGAGTTCTTC. This codes for CSAISGMEFF.

The rearrangement links TRBV18 to TRBJ2-7, with D possibly called TRBD1 or TRBD2 (5 bases each). This CDR3 has 15 residues. Per the germline V gene, CDR1 is KGHSH and CDR2 is LQKENI. The V end was cut by 3 bases, the J end by 4 bases, with 16 bases between. The CDR3 sequence is CASSPSGTRVYEQYF. Here the CDR3 DNA reads TGTGCCAGCTCACCGTCCGGGACGAGAGTTTACGAGCAGTACTTC.

This clonotype has a count of ten or more. The rearrangement joins TRBV20-1 to TRBJ2-5; maybe TRBD1 (5 bases). Germline lookup yields CDR1 DFQATT and CDR2 SNEGSKA (reference sequence). The V end was cut by 7 bases, the J end by 1 base, with 13 bases between. The CDR3 contains 13 residues. The CDR3 is CSGQGFSQETQYF. In DNA form, the CDR3 reads TGCAGTGGCCAGGGCTTCAGCCAAGAGACCCAGTACTTC.

In its sample, this clonotype was seen many times. The gene calls are TRBV6-2 or TRBV6-3 and TRBJ2-1, with TRBD1 matching over 9 bases. Germline CDR1 is MNHEY and CDR2 is SVGEGT. This CDR3 spans 17 amino acids. V lost 4 bases, J lost 3 bases, and 10 bases stayed unmatched. CDR3 residues: CASSSPRQGGNYNEQFF. In DNA form, the CDR3 reads TGTGCCAGCAGTTCTCCCAGACAGGGGGGTAACTACAATGAGCAGTTCTTC.